The following is a T cell receptor beta chain sequence with its context. Germline V gene data show CDR1 as SEHNR and CDR2 as FQNEAQ (reference sequence). V lost 2 bases and J 0 bases, leaving 11 bases between the germline ends. The CDR3 has 16 residues. Measured with immunoSEQ multiplex PCR; TCRdb has only the in-frame clones, and not every one. The table lists approximately 45,000 clones, 65% to 80% of them singletons. This specimen comes from a study of T cells in tumors after PD-1 blockade. Study-level information: A subset received ongoing vismodegib 150 mg daily alongside anti-PD-1 therapy.

The receptor was isolated from a human donor with advanced basal cell or squamous cell carcinoma (not recorded which). J is TRBJ2-1 and V is TRBV7-9; D perhaps matches TRBD2 (5 bases). The material sequenced was PBMCs, taken before anti-PD-1 therapy. The CDR3 DNA sequence: TGTGCCAGCAGCTTAACTAGTTTTCGCTCCTACAATGAGCAGTTCTTC. This translates into CASSLTSFRSYNEQFF.